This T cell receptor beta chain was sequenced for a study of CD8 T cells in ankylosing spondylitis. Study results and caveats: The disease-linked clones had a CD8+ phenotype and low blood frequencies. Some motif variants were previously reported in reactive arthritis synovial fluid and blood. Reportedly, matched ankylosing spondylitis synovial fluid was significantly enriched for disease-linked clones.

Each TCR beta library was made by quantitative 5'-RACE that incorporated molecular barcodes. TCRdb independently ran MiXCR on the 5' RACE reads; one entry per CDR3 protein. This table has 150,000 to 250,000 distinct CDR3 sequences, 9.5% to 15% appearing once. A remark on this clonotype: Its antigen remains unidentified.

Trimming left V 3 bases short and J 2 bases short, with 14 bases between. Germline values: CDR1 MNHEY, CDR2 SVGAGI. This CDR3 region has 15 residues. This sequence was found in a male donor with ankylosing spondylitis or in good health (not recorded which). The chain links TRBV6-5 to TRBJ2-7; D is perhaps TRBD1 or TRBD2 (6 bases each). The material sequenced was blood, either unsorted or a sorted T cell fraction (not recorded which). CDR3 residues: CASSYYGGTTYEQYF. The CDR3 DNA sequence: TGTGCCAGCAGTTATTACGGCGGGACAACCTACGAGCAGTACTTC.